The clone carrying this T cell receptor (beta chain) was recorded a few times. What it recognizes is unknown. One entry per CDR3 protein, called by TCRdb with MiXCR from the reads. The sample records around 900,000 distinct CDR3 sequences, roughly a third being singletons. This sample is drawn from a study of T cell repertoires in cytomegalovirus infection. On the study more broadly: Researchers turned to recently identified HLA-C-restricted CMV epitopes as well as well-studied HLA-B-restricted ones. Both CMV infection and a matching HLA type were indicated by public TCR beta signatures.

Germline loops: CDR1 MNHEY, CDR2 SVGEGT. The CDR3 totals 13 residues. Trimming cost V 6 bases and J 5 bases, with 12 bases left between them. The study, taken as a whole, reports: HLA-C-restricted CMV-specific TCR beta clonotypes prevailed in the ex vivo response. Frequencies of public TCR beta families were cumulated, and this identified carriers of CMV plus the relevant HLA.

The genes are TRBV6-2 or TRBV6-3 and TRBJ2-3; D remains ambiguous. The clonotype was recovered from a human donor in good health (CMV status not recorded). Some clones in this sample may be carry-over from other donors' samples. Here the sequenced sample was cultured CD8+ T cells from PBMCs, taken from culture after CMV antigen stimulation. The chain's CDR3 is CASSDLSGDTQYF. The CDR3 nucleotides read TGTGCCAGCAGCGATCTTTCAGGAGATACGCAGTATTTT.